This passage covers 4 T cell receptor beta chains from one sample sequenced in a study of blood T cell repertoires in COVID-19. The table came from immunoSEQ multiplex PCR; TCRdb's copy has only in-frame clones and leaves some out. The sample lists about 200,000 clones; approximately 86% were seen once. Sequencing was done on a sample of PBMCs or T cells enriched from blood (not recorded which). The receptor set was obtained from a woman aged 40-49 years in a cohort exposed to, infected with or recovered from COVID-19 (not recorded which).

This sequence joins TRBV5-4 and TRBJ2-7; 9 bases fit TRBD2. The germline V gene encodes CDR1 SGHNT and CDR2 YYREEE (reference sequence). Trimming cost V 5 bases and J 5 bases; bases outside gene matches: 11. The length of the CDR3 is 15 residues. This CDR3 is CASSLKREAYHEQYF. CDR3 in DNA: TGTGCCAGCAGTTTAAAGCGGGAGGCGTACCACGAGCAGTACTTC.

This chain links TRBV11-3 with TRBJ1-3; no definite D call. The CDR3 has 15 residues. Germline V gene sequence: CDR1 SGHNT, CDR2 YENEEA. Trimming removed 0 bases from V and 0 bases from J, with 6 bases in between. The CDR3 region has the DNA TGTGCCAGCAGCTTAGATGGGAGCTCTGGAAACACCATATATTTT. It translates to CASSLDGSSGNTIYF.

The chain employs TRBV6-5 and TRBJ2-7; weak D call: TRBD2 (6 bases). Trimming removed 6 bases from V and 4 bases from J, with 19 bases in between. Germline V gene sequence: CDR1 MNHEY, CDR2 SVGAGI. This CDR3 region has 15 residues. CDR3 sequence (DNA): TGTGCCAGCAGCCAGCCACAGGAGGGCCCTTACGAGCAGTACTTC. Its protein is CASSQPQEGPYEQYF.

This chain uses TRBV18 with TRBJ1-2; no clear D gene. This CDR3 region has 16 residues. Between the trimmed V and J ends, which lost 3 bases and 2 bases, there was a span of 16 bases. Germline CDR1 reads KGHSH; CDR2 reads LQKENI. The CDR3 bases are TGTGCCAGCTCACCCCGTGAGAGCCTGAGGAACTATGGCTACACCTTC. Translated, it gives CASSPRESLRNYGYTF.